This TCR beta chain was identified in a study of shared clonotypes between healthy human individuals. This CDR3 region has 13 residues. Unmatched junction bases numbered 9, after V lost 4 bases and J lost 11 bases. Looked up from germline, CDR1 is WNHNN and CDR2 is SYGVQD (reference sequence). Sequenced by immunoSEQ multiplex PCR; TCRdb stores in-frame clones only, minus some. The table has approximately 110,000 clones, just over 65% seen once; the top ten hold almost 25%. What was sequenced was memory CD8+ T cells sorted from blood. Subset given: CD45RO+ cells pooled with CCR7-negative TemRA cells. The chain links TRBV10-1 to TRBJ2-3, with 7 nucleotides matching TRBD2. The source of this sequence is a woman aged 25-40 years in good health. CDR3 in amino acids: CASSVSGDEVQYF. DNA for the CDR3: TGCGCCAGCAGTGTAAGCGGGGATGAGGTGCAGTATTTT.